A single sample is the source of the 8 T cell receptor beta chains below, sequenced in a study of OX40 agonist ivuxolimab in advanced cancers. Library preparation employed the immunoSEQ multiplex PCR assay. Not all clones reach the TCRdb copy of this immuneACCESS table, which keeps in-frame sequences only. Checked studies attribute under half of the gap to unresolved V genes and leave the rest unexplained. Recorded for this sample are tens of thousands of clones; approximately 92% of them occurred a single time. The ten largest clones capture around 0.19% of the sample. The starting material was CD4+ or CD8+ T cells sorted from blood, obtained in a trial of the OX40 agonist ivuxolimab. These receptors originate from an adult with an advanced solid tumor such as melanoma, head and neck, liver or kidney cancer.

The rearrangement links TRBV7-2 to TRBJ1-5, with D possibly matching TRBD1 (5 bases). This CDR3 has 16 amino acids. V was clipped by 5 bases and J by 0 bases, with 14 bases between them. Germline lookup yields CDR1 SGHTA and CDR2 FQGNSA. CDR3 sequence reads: CASSLGRGYSNQPQHF. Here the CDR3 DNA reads TGTGCCAGCAGCCTAGGTAGGGGCTATAGCAATCAGCCCCAGCATTTT.

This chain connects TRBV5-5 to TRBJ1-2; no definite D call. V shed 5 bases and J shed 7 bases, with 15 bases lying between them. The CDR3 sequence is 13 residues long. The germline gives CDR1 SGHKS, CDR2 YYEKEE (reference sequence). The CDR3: CASRYATKGGYTF. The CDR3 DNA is TGTGCCAGCAGGTACGCCACAAAGGGTGGCTACACCTTC.

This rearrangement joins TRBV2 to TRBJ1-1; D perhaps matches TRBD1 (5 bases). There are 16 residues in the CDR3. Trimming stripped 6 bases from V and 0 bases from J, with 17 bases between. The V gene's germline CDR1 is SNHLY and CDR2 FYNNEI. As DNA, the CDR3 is TGTGCCAGCAGAGTCGGGGGTTCACGTGTGAACACTGAAGCTTTCTTT. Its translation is CASRVGGSRVNTEAFF.

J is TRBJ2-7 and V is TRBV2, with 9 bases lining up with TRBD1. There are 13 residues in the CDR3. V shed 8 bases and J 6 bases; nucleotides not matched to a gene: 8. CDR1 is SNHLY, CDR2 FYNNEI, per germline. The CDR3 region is CASQGQGGGEQYF. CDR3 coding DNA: TGTGCCAGCCAGGGACAGGGAGGAGGCGAGCAGTACTTC.

The CDR3 region is CASSHRGNQPQHF. The CDR3 coding sequence is TGTGCCAGTAGCCACAGGGGAAATCAGCCCCAGCATTTT. The chain combines TRBV19 with TRBJ1-5; 7 nucleotides align to TRBD1. The V segment lost 6 bases and the J segment 4 bases; nucleotides outside the gene matches: 3. The CDR3 loop spans 13 amino acids. Germline V gene data show CDR1 as LNHDA and CDR2 as SQIVND (reference sequence).

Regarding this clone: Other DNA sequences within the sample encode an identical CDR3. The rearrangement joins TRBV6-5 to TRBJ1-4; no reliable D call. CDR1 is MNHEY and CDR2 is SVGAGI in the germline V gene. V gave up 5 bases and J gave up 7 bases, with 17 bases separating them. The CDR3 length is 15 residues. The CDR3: CASSPDIWPVEKLFF. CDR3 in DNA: TGTGCCAGCAGTCCAGACATCTGGCCGGTTGAAAAACTGTTTTTT.

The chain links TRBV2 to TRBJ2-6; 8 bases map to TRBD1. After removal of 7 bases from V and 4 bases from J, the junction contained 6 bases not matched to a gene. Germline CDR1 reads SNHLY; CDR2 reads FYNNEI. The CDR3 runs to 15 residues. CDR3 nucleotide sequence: TGTGCCAGCACAGCCAGGGGGCAGGGGGCCAACGTCCTGACTTTC. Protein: CASTARGQGANVLTF.

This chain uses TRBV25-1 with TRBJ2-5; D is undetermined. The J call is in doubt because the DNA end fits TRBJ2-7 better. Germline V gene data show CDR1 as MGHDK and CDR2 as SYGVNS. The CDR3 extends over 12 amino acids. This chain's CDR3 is CASSVWGYEQYF. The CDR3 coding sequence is TGTGCCAGCAGTGTTTGGGGTTACGAGCAGTACTTC.